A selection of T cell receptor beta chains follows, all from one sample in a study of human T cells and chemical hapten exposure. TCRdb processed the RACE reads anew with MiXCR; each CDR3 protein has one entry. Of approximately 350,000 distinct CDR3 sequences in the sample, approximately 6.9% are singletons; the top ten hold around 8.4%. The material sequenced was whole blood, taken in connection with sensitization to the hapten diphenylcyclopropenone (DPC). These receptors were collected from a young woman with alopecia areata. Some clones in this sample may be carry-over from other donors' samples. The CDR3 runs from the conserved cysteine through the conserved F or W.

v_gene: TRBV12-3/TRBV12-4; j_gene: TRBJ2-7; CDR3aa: CASSPDGSGVSYEQYF
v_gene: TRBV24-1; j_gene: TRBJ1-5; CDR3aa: CATSGEDSNQPQHF
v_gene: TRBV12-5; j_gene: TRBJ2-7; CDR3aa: CASGEDSTYEQYF
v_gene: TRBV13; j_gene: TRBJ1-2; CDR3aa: CASTGSAGLRFGPNYGYTF
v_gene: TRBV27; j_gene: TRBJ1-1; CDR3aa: CASSFAGAGYTEAFF
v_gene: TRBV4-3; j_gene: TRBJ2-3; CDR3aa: CASSPFGASTDTQYF
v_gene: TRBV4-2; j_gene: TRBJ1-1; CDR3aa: CASSQGDNRDTEAFF
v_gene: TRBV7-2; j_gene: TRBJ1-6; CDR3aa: CASTEDNWNSPLHF
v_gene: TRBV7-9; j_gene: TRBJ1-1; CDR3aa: CASSLTQEGEAFF
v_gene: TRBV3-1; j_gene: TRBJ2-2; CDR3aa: CASSQEWAGELFF
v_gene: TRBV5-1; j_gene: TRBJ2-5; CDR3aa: CASSFGIRGEETQYF
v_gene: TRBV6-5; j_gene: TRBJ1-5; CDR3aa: CASSYSYSGTQPQHF
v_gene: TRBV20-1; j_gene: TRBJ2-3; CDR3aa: CSARVTGEDTQYF
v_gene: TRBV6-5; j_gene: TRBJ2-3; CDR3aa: CASSYSPRGVTDTQYF
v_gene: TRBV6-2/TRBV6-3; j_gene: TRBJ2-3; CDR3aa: CASSYGLAGAADTQYF
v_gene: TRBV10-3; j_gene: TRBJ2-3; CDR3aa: CAISDPSGGPSTDTQYF
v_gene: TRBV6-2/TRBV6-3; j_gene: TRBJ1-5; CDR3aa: CASSYLAGANQPQHF
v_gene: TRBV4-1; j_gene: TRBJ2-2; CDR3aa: CASSLLRTVNTGELFF
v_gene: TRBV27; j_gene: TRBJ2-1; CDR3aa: CASSLSPGEDEQFF
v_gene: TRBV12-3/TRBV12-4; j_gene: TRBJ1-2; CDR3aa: CASSFHRDGYGYTF
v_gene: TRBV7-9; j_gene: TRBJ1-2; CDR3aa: CASSSPGVVPNYGYTF
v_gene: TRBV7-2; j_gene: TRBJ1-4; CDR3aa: CASSSKRRGNEKLFF
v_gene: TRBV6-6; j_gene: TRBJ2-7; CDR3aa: CASSPDRGGNYEQYF
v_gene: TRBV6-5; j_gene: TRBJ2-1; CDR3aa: CASSLSGLSYNEQFF
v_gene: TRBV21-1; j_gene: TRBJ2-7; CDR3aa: CATIPSGLSYEQYF
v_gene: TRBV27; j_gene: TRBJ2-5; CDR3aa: CASSSSTGRLLETQYF
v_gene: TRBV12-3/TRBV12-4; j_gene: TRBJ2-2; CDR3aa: CASSTGQGATGELFF
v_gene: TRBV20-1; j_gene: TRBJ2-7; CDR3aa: CSASSNNYEQYF
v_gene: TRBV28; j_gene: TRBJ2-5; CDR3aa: CASSLTRWRGPSGTQYF
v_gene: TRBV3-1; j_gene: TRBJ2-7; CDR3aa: CASSQDFRPDYEQYF
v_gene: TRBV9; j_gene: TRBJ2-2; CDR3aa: CASSVDIAGELFF
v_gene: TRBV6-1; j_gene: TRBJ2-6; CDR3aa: CASSGGKLGRYSGANVLTF
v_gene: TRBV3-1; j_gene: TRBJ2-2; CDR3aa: CASSQGSQGAGGELFF
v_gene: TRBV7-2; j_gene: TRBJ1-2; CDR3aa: CASSLRVPGPTNYGYTF
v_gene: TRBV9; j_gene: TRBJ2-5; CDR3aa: CASSVRGGEEETQYF
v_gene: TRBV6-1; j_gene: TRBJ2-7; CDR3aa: CASSEYGDPDF
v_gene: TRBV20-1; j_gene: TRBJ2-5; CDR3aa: CRAGGAGKDQETQYF
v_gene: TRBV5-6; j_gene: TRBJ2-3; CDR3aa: CASSLALFEQYF
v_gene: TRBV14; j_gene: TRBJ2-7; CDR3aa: CASSQDLSWPAYF
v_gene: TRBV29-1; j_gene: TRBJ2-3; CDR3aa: CSVEVETISTDTQYF
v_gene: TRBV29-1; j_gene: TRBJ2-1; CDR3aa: CSVNRGPHEQFF
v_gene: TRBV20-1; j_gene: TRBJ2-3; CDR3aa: CSASATSGGVDTQYF
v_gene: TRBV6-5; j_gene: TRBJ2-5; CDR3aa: CASSYSRGGETQYF
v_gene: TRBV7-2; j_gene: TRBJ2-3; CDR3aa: CASSYSRLVGDTQYF
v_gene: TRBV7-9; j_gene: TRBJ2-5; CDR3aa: CASSLSPRLAKETQYF
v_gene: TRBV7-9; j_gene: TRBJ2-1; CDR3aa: CASSPGLAYHEQFF
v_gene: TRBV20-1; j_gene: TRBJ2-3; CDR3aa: CSDAGGPTDTQYF